One and the same sample provided the 29 T cell receptor beta chains below, sequenced in a study of T cells in Graves' hyperthyroidism and ophthalmopathy. Amplification of TCR beta CDR3 regions used RNA as the template. The TCR CDR3 was amplified in a first-round RT-PCR using the HTBI primer set. TCRdb re-analysed the multiplex PCR reads in MiXCR, keeping a single row per CDR3 protein. The table lists over 650,000 distinct CDR3 sequences, roughly 46% of them singletons. Sequencing was performed on peripheral blood or thyroid tissue (not recorded which). The receptors shown here come from an adult man with Graves' disease, either hyperthyroidism or ophthalmopathy (not recorded which).

The rearrangement joins TRBV7-6 to TRBJ2-5; 14 bases are a match to TRBD2. The V segment lost 5 bases and the J segment 3 bases; nucleotides outside the gene matches: 2. The CDR3 spans 15 residues. Germline loops: CDR1 SGHVS, CDR2 FNYEAQ. CDR3 loop: CASSGLAGGKETQYF. The CDR3 nucleotides read TGTGCCAGCAGCGGACTAGCGGGGGGTAAAGAGACCCAGTACTTC.

V usage is TRBV20-1 and J usage is TRBJ1-1, with D perhaps TRBD1 (5 bases). V dropped 5 bases and J dropped 1 base, with 11 bases sitting between them. The CDR3 loop spans 13 amino acids. Looked up from germline, CDR1 is DFQATT and CDR2 is SNEGSKA (reference sequence). The chain's CDR3 is CSAGDRQNTEAFF. Written as DNA, the CDR3 is TGCAGTGCTGGGGACCGCCAGAACACTGAAGCTTTCTTT.

This clonotype was observed a handful of times. The CDR3 bases are TGTGCCAGCGGCTCACAGGGTAGCGAGCAGTACTTC. Encoded protein: CASGSQGSEQYF. V is TRBV6-5 and J is TRBJ2-7; a weak D match, TRBD1 (6 bases). CDR3 length: 12 residues. Germline assignment: CDR1 MNHEY and CDR2 SVGAGI. V was cut by 8 bases and J by 6 bases, with 14 bases left in between.

This chain links TRBV20-1 with TRBJ2-3; possibly TRBD2 for D (6 bases). Per the germline V gene, CDR1 is DFQATT and CDR2 is SNEGSKA (reference sequence). The CDR3 totals 14 residues. V lost 5 bases and J 4 bases, leaving 16 bases between the germline ends. The CDR3 DNA follows: TGCAGTGCTTACGAGGTGGAGGGCGCAGATACGCAGTATTTT. Translating gives CSAYEVEGADTQYF.

The chain has TRBV7-9 and TRBJ1-2; the D is unclear. Per the germline V gene, CDR1 is SEHNR and CDR2 is FQNEAQ (reference sequence). The CDR3 has 15 residues. The V end lost 5 bases, the J end lost 3 bases, and 16 bases lay between the germline ends. The DNA for the CDR3 is TGTGCCAGCAGCCAAGGATACGGGGAGGACTATGGCTACACCTTC. This gives the protein CASSQGYGEDYGYTF.

The gene calls are TRBV2 and TRBJ1-6; D gene unclear. V lost 6 bases, J lost 2 bases, and 11 bases lay in between. The CDR3 runs 15 residues. Germline values: CDR1 SNHLY, CDR2 FYNNEI. The CDR3 bases are TGTGCCAGCAGGGCAGAGAACACCTATAATTCACCCCTCCACTTT. Amino acid sequence: CASRAENTYNSPLHF.

This clonotype was counted a few times. The V and J genes are TRBV12-3 or TRBV12-4 and TRBJ1-4; D remains ambiguous. Trimming cost V 3 bases and J 10 bases, with 18 bases left between them. CDR3 length: 15 residues. The chain's CDR3 is CASSFGPSRNGKLFF. The CDR3 coding sequence is TGTGCCAGCAGTTTTGGACCCTCAAGAAACGGAAAACTGTTTTTT.

This clonotype was seen repeatedly, ten times or more. The rearrangement joins TRBV2 to TRBJ1-1; TRBD1 is a possible D gene (6 bases). Trimming removed 5 bases from V and 5 bases from J, with 12 bases in between. CDR1 is SNHLY, CDR2 FYNNEI, per germline. The CDR3 is 13 residues long. CDR3: CASSRAGETEAFF. CDR3 nucleotides: TGTGCCAGCAGTCGAGCAGGGGAGACTGAAGCTTTCTTT.

This clonotype has a handful of counts. CDR3 DNA: TGTGCCAGCAGCGTATCCCGGGACGGCGACTCCTACGAGCAGTACTTC. Translated, it gives CASSVSRDGDSYEQYF. The V and J genes are TRBV9 and TRBJ2-7; D is possibly TRBD1 or TRBD2 (5 bases each). V was cut by 1 base and J by 0 bases, with 14 bases left in between. The germline gives CDR1 SGDLS, CDR2 YYNGEE. This CDR3 is 16 amino acids long.

The CDR3 region has the DNA TGTGCCAGCAGTTACAGCGCTCCTAGCTCTGGAAACACCATATATTTT. This gives the protein CASSYSAPSSGNTIYF. This sequence joins TRBV6-5 and TRBJ1-3; D not certain. Trimming stripped 2 bases from V and 0 bases from J, with 11 bases between. Per the germline V gene, CDR1 is MNHEY and CDR2 is SVGAGI. CDR3 size: 16 residues.

This clonotype was seen only a few times. The chain couples TRBV7-9 to TRBJ2-7, with D hard to call. This CDR3 has 13 amino acids. V gave up 5 bases and J gave up 4 bases, with 12 bases separating them. From germline, CDR1 is SEHNR and CDR2 FQNEAQ (reference sequence). CDR3 nucleotide sequence: TGTGCCAGCAGCGCCCGGGCCCTATACGAGCAGTACTTC. Protein: CASSARALYEQYF.

This clonotype was seen ten or more times. V is TRBV2 and J is TRBJ2-2, with 8 bases that match TRBD1. The junction had 3 bases not matched to a gene; V was cut back by 2 bases and J by 4 bases. This CDR3 comprises 15 residues. The germline CDR1 and CDR2 sequences are SNHLY and FYNNEI. The chain's CDR3 is CASSERTGFTGELFF. The CDR3 bases are TGTGCCAGCAGTGAACGGACAGGGTTCACCGGGGAGCTGTTTTTT.

This clonotype was found many times. V usage is TRBV10-1 and J usage is TRBJ2-2; TRBD1 is a possible D gene (5 bases). The CDR3 totals 15 residues. The germline CDR1 and CDR2 sequences are WNHNN and SYGVQD (reference sequence). Trimming took 3 bases from V and 0 from J, leaving 8 bases between them. CDR3 in amino acids: CASSDPGTNTGELFF. For the CDR3, the DNA is TGCGCCAGCAGTGATCCAGGGACGAACACCGGGGAGCTGTTTTTT.

The chain uses TRBV5-1 and TRBJ2-5, with 7 bases aligning to TRBD1. This CDR3 comprises 13 residues. Trimming removed 2 bases from V and 6 bases from J; junction bases left unmatched: 4. Germline CDR1 SGHRS, CDR2 YFSETQ. The CDR3 protein is CASSLTTGQTQYF. The DNA for the CDR3 is TGCGCCAGCAGCTTAACGACAGGGCAGACCCAGTACTTC.

This chain connects TRBV29-1 to TRBJ1-2; 9 nucleotides agree with TRBD1. The V gene end was trimmed by 6 bases and the J gene end by 2 bases; junction bases not matched to a gene: 4. The CDR3 runs 13 residues. CDR1 and CDR2 from the germline V gene are SQVTM and ANQGSEA. The CDR3 DNA reads TGCAGCGTCCTCGACAGGGGGAACTATGGCTACACCTTC. This translates into CSVLDRGNYGYTF.

In its sample, this clonotype was seen many times. The chain employs TRBV2 and TRBJ1-6, with unresolved D. Trimming pared 2 bases from V and 7 bases from J, leaving 12 bases between. Per germline, CDR1 SNHLY and CDR2 FYNNEI. CDR3 length: 15 residues. The CDR3 reads CASSERPGPNSPLHF. CDR3 sequence (DNA): TGTGCCAGCAGTGAAAGGCCTGGTCCGAATTCACCCCTCCACTTT.

The chain links TRBV10-1 to TRBJ2-7, with D unresolved. The length of the CDR3 is 15 residues. Looked up from germline, CDR1 is WNHNN and CDR2 is SYGVQD (reference sequence). Trimming removed 6 bases at V and 6 bases at J, with 21 bases between. The CDR3 spells CASSQDLLRSLEQYF. The DNA of the CDR3 is TGCGCCAGCAGCCAAGATCTCCTCCGGAGTCTCGAGCAGTACTTC.

This rearrangement joins TRBV29-1 to TRBJ1-6, with D perhaps matching TRBD1 (5 bases). In germline, CDR1 is SQVTM, CDR2 ANQGSEA. The germline V and J ends were trimmed by 2 bases and 7 bases, with 12 bases remaining between them. The CDR3 runs 14 residues. CDR3 nucleotides: TGCAGCGTTGAATTGGGACGGTCGAATTCACCCCTCCACTTT. It is translated as CSVELGRSNSPLHF.

J is TRBJ2-5 and V is TRBV12-3 or TRBV12-4; the match to TRBD1 covers 10 bases. The V gene end was trimmed by 7 bases and the J gene end by 4 bases; junction bases not matched to a gene: 9. CDR3 length: 15 amino acids. This CDR3 is CASKPPGQGIETQYF. The DNA of the CDR3 is TGTGCCAGCAAACCACCGGGACAGGGGATAGAGACCCAGTACTTC.

This clonotype has more than one count but fewer than ten. This rearrangement joins TRBV5-1 to TRBJ2-7; D is perhaps TRBD1 or TRBD2 (5 bases each). This CDR3 contains 16 residues. V gave up 0 bases and J gave up 0 bases, with 13 bases separating them. The V gene's germline CDR1 is SGHRS and CDR2 YFSETQ. The CDR3 reads CASSLVRGPSSYEQYF. The CDR3 nucleotides are TGCGCCAGCAGCTTGGTAAGGGGACCCAGCTCCTACGAGCAGTACTTC.

This clonotype was seen a handful of times. V usage is TRBV2 and J usage is TRBJ2-7; D is ambiguous. V lost 5 bases and J lost 5, with 10 bases in between. CDR3 size: 12 residues. CDR1 and CDR2 from the germline V gene are SNHLY and FYNNEI. The CDR3: CASSLFWDEQYF. CDR3 nucleotides: TGTGCCAGCAGTTTATTTTGGGACGAGCAGTACTTC.

The chain uses TRBV20-1 and TRBJ2-5, with a tentative D call TRBD2 (6 bases). This CDR3 comprises 15 residues. Per germline, CDR1 DFQATT and CDR2 SNEGSKA (reference sequence). Trimming stripped 0 bases from V and 2 bases from J, with 13 bases between. The CDR3 loop is CSARDDGGTQETQYF. The CDR3 bases are TGCAGTGCTAGAGATGACGGGGGTACGCAAGAGACCCAGTACTTC.

This clonotype was observed at least ten times. V usage is TRBV2 and J usage is TRBJ1-3; maybe TRBD1 (6 bases). Per germline, CDR1 SNHLY and CDR2 FYNNEI. V gave up 8 bases and J gave up 0 bases, with 11 bases separating them. This CDR3 contains 14 residues. The CDR3: CASWQGFSGNTIYF. In DNA form, the CDR3 reads TGTGCCAGCTGGCAGGGGTTCTCTGGAAACACCATATATTTT.

This clonotype was recorded at least ten times. The J gene is TRBJ2-7, the V gene TRBV24-1; 10 bases line up with TRBD1. The CDR3 extends over 16 amino acids. The ends lost 7 bases at V and 5 bases at J; junction bases unmatched: 13. Per the germline V gene, CDR1 is KGHDR and CDR2 is SFDVKD. The CDR3 loop reads CATRDVAGQGINEQYF. The CDR3 DNA reads TGTGCCACCAGGGATGTAGCGGGACAGGGGATAAACGAGCAGTACTTC.

This clonotype was seen repeatedly, ten times or more. The chain recombines TRBV10-3 with TRBJ1-3; D is unclear. This CDR3 region has 18 residues. V was trimmed by 0 bases and J by 0 bases, leaving 15 bases between them. Germline V gene sequence: CDR1 ENHRY, CDR2 SYGVKD. The CDR3 loop is CAISESGGSMISGNTIYF. Here the CDR3 DNA reads TGTGCCATCAGTGAGTCGGGTGGTAGTATGATCTCTGGAAACACCATATATTTT.

This clonotype has a handful of counts. The CDR3 DNA reads as TGTGCCAGCAGTGAAATCTCCTACGAGCAGTACTTC. Translation: CASSEISYEQYF. V and J are TRBV7-2 and TRBJ2-7; D gene uncertain. Looked up from germline, CDR1 is SGHTA and CDR2 is FQGNSA. Trimming took 6 bases from V and 0 from J, leaving 6 bases between them. There are 12 residues in the CDR3.

The sample holds many counts of this clonotype. The chain uses TRBV7-9 and TRBJ2-2; the D is unclear. Germline V lookup: CDR1 SEHNR, CDR2 FQNEAQ (reference sequence). The CDR3 spans 10 residues. The V end lost 4 bases, the J end lost 6 bases, and 0 bases lay between the germline ends. The CDR3 DNA sequence: TGTGCCAGCAGCTCCGGGGAGCTGTTTTTT. Amino acids: CASSSGELFF.

Concerning this clonotype itself: A clone one base away is much larger, so this may be a read error. This chain links TRBV7-7 with TRBJ2-5; possible D gene TRBD1, 6 bases. The CDR3 spans 15 residues. Looked up from germline, CDR1 is SSHAT and CDR2 is FNYEAQ (reference sequence). The CDR3 DNA sequence: TGTGCTAGCAGCCCCGACCCGCGAGGGGGAGAGGCCCAGTACTTC. Its protein product is CASSPDPRGGEAQYF.

CDR3 DNA: TGTGCCAGCAGTTCGTTGCTCCAGGGGGCTAGGAACACTGAAGCTTTCTTT. As protein: CASSSLLQGARNTEAFF. V gene TRBV6-5 combines with J gene TRBJ1-1, with 8 bases lining up with TRBD1. Germline CDR1 MNHEY, CDR2 SVGAGI. This CDR3 contains 17 residues. V gave up 4 bases and J gave up 1 base; unmatched junction bases: 11.